This T cell receptor (beta chain) was identified during a study of cytomegalovirus exposure and HLA in healthy donors. Whole-study results and caveats: Presence/absence analysis assumed near-uniform sequencing depth across donors. Cytomegalovirus association was assigned to approximately 160 TCR beta chains. The authors later found HLA-associated TCR beta chains more clonally expanded than equally common others.

Germline V CDR1 and CDR2: MGHDK, SYGVNS. Trimming pared 1 base from V and 6 bases from J, leaving 13 bases between. This CDR3 comprises 15 residues. To note about this clone: Antigen specificity is unknown.

Both 60 Vbeta primers and 13 Jbeta primers went into the PCR. The method was immunoSEQ multiplex PCR; TCRdb's version includes in-frame clones alone and lacks a portion of them. In total, the table holds 40,000 or so clones. The gene calls are TRBV25-1 and TRBJ2-1; D is undetermined. Sequences were obtained from PBMCs. This sequence originates from a male donor in good health and CMV-seronegative. The DNA of the CDR3 is TGTGCCAGCAGTGAATTAGGATCAGACTTCAATGAGCAGTTCTTC. Its protein is CASSELGSDFNEQFF.